This paragraph reports one T cell receptor (beta chain). The junction shows a germline mismatch at one end, possibly a read error. The time point is: blood 2 weeks post-SBRT. Regarding treatment: 15 Gy SBRT to primary tumor, nephrectomy 4 weeks later. Radiation-treated patients gave blood at baseline, week 2 and week 4. Data came from immunoSEQ multiplex PCR; TCRdb stores just in-frame clones and leaves some out. The sample has 70,000 or so clones, roughly 82% seen once. CDR1 and CDR2 from the germline V gene are SNHLY and FYNNEI. CDR3 length: 15 amino acids. The record originates from a study of radiation and T cells in renal cell carcinoma.

V usage is TRBV2 and J usage is TRBJ1-5; tentatively, D is TRBD1 (6 bases). The sequences come from blood, collected from a patient whose treatment included radiotherapy and nephrectomy. This TCR was recovered from a man aged 60 to 69 with renal cell carcinoma. CDR3 nucleotides: TGTGCCAGCAGGGAAGTTGGACAGTACAATCAGCCCCAGCATTTT. It is translated as CASREVGQYNQPQHF. Full variable domain (remainder filled in from reference TRBV2 and TRBJ1-5): EPEVTQTPSHQVTQMGQEVILRCVPISNHLYFYWYRQILGQKVEFLVSFYNNEISEKSEIFDDQFSVERPDGSNFTLKIRSTKLEDSAMYFCASREVGQYNQPQHFGDGTRLSIL.